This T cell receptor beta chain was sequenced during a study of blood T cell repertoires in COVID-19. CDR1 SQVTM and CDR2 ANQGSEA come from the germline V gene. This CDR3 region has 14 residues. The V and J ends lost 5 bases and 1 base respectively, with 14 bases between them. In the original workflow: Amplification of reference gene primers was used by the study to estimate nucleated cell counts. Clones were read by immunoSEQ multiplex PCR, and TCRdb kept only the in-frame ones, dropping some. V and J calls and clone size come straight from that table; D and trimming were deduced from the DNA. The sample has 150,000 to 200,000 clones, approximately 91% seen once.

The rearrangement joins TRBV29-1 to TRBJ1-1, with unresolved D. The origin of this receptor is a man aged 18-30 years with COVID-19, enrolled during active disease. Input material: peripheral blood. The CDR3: CSVTPGRKNTEAFF. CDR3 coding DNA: TGCAGCGTTACACCGGGTCGCAAGAACACTGAAGCTTTCTTT.